This T cell receptor (beta chain) was captured by sequencing in a study of regulatory T cells in long-lasting Graves disease. About the research overall: Graves' patients, newly diagnosed, had taken antithyroid drugs under 3 months.

Arm-PCR of CDR3 regions and iRepertoire HTBI primers were used to build TCR beta libraries. From the multiplex PCR reads, TCRdb called clonotypes with MiXCR, one entry per CDR3 protein. The sample records about 530,000 distinct CDR3 sequences, about 16% being singletons. At least ten counts were recorded for this clonotype. As for time point: newly diagnosed GD, antithyroid drugs for less than 3 months. After RNA was extracted from PBMCs, the TCR library was made from it. V lost 5 bases to trimming and J lost 2 bases, with 21 bases between them. CDR1 is LGHDT, CDR2 YNNKEL, per germline (reference sequence). The CDR3 covers 17 residues. This same sample was also taken into another study, of T cells in Graves' hyperthyroidism and ophthalmopathy. That report adds: During a first-round RT-PCR of the TCR CDR3, the HTBI primer set was used.

V gene TRBV3-1 combines with J gene TRBJ1-1; perhaps TRBD1 as D (6 bases). The clonotype comes from a middle-aged woman with Graves disease. The specimen comprised peripheral blood mononuclear cells (PBMCs), sampled at new diagnosis, from a patient treated with antithyroid drugs. CDR3 amino acids: CASSYSLQGRRNTEAFF. CDR3 nucleotide sequence: TGTGCCAGCAGCTATAGTCTACAGGGAAGGAGAAACACTGAAGCTTTCTTT.